These 19 T cell receptor beta chains were sequenced from one sample in a study of control samples from healthy donors and cancer patients. Clones were read by immunoSEQ multiplex PCR, and TCRdb kept only the in-frame ones, dropping some. The table has 40,000 to 55,000 clones, more than 85% seen once; the top ten hold around 23%. Sequencing was performed on PBMCs. The receptors shown here come from a woman aged 40 to 50 with head and neck cancer.

The rearrangement joins TRBV5-1 to TRBJ2-1, with TRBD1 matching over 10 bases. The germline V gene has CDR1 SGHRS and CDR2 YFSETQ. V gave up 6 bases and J gave up 5 bases; unmatched junction bases: 8. This CDR3 has 15 residues. The CDR3 region is CASTTLGQGNNEQFF. Here the CDR3 DNA reads TGCGCCAGCACCACCTTGGGACAGGGGAACAATGAGCAGTTCTTC. The full variable domain, rest sourced from reference TRBV5-1 and TRBJ2-1, is KAGVTQTPRYLIKTRGQQVTLSCSPISGHRSVSWYQQTPGQGLQFLFEYFSETQRNKGNFPGRFSGRQFSNSRSEMNVSTLELGDSALYLCASTTLGQGNNEQFFGPGTRLTVL.

In nucleotides, the CDR3 is TGTGCCAGCAGTTTATGGGGAGTCGGAGGAGATACGCAGTATTTT. Its protein is CASSLWGVGGDTQYF. The chain has TRBV28 and TRBJ2-3; a possible D gene is TRBD2 (5 bases). V gave up 0 bases and J gave up 5 bases, with 12 bases separating them. The CDR3 sequence is 15 residues long. The germline CDR1 and CDR2 sequences are MDHEN and SYDVKM.

The rearrangement links TRBV19 to TRBJ2-1; 8 positions agree with TRBD1. CDR1 and CDR2 from the germline V gene are LNHDA and SQIVND (reference sequence). The V segment lost 1 base and the J segment 10 bases; nucleotides outside the gene matches: 9. The CDR3 has 15 residues. CDR3 loop: CASSIASGRDREQFF. The CDR3 nucleotides are TGTGCCAGTAGTATAGCCTCCGGACGGGACAGGGAGCAGTTCTTC.

The chain joins TRBV13 to TRBJ2-7; no firm D call. V lost 0 bases, J lost 2 bases, and 8 bases lay in between. Germline CDR1 PRHDT, CDR2 FYEKMQ (reference sequence). This CDR3 comprises 14 residues. The CDR3 protein is CASSLGVRTYEQYF. The CDR3 DNA sequence: TGTGCCAGCAGCTTAGGGGTCCGAACCTACGAGCAGTACTTC.

The CDR3 region is CASSLTVNTEAFF. The CDR3 DNA follows: TGTGCCAGCAGCTTGACAGTGAACACTGAAGCTTTCTTT. This chain joins TRBV11-2 and TRBJ1-1; the D gene is possibly TRBD1 (5 bases). Between the trimmed V and J ends, which lost 3 bases and 0 bases, there was a span of 5 bases. This CDR3 comprises 13 residues. Per germline, CDR1 SGHAT and CDR2 FQNNGV.

This clone was counted once. The V call is TRBV4-1, the J call TRBJ1-2; TRBD1 matches 7 bases. CDR3 length equals 15 residues. The germline CDR1 and CDR2 sequences are MGHRA and YSYEKL. Trimming cost V 2 bases and J 3 bases; bases outside gene matches: 6. The CDR3 bases are TGCGCCAGCAGCCAAACACAGGGGCTGGACTATGGCTACACCTTC. It yields the protein CASSQTQGLDYGYTF.

The chain employs TRBV4-1 and TRBJ1-1; maybe TRBD1 (6 bases). Germline loops: CDR1 MGHRA, CDR2 YSYEKL. The V and J ends lost 4 bases and 4 bases respectively, with 13 bases between them. The CDR3 runs to 14 residues. The CDR3 nucleotides read TGCGCCAGCAGCCCCAGACAACAGGGCACTGAAGCTTTCTTT. It is translated as CASSPRQQGTEAFF.

The chain couples TRBV15 to TRBJ1-2; TRBD1 agrees at 7 bases. CDR3 length: 14 residues. Per germline, CDR1 LNHNV and CDR2 YYDKDF (reference sequence). After removal of 1 base from V and 8 bases from J, the junction contained 7 bases not matched to a gene. The CDR3 reads CATSRGRGGDGYTF. DNA for the CDR3: TGTGCCACCAGCAGAGGCAGGGGGGGTGACGGCTACACCTTC. Full variable domain (outside the CDR3, taken from reference TRBV15 and TRBJ1-2): DAMVIQNPRYQVTQFGKPVTLSCSQTLNHNVMYWYQQKSSQAPKLLFHYYDKDFNNEADTPDNFQSRRPNTSFCFLDIRSPGLGDTAMYLCATSRGRGGDGYTFGSGTRLTVV.

This chain links TRBV20-1 with TRBJ2-7; D possibly corresponds to TRBD2 (6 bases). The germline V gene has CDR1 DFQATT and CDR2 SNEGSKA (reference sequence). Trimming took off 3 bases at V and 3 bases at J, with 15 bases between the two ends. The CDR3 loop spans 14 amino acids. The CDR3 is CSASWGGNSYEQYF. CDR3 bases: TGCAGTGCTAGTTGGGGCGGGAACAGCTACGAGCAGTACTTC.

The rearrangement joins TRBV19 to TRBJ2-1; 10 nucleotides agree with TRBD2. This CDR3 comprises 16 residues. With V trimmed by 8 bases and J by 8 bases, 15 bases remained unmatched. The germline CDR1 and CDR2 sequences are LNHDA and SQIVND (reference sequence). The CDR3 sequence is CASESVLAGGLHEQFF. The DNA of the CDR3 is TGTGCCAGTGAAAGCGTATTAGCGGGAGGACTTCATGAGCAGTTCTTC.

The chain employs TRBV2 and TRBJ1-6, with D maybe TRBD1 (6 bases). V gave up 5 bases and J gave up 7 bases, with 18 bases separating them. The CDR3 contains 16 residues. The V gene's germline CDR1 is SNHLY and CDR2 FYNNEI. In nucleotides, the CDR3 is TGTGCCAGCAGTCCGGGGGCACTGGTGGGGAATTCACCCCTCCACTTT. Translated: CASSPGALVGNSPLHF.

CDR3 nucleotides: TGTGCCAGCAGCCCCAGCCGGCGGGAGAATGGCTACACCTTC. Protein product: CASSPSRRENGYTF. V is TRBV3-1 (or the pseudogene TRBV3-2) and J is TRBJ1-2; D is ambiguous. Germline CDR1 LGHDT, CDR2 YNNKEL (reference sequence). With 4 bases removed from V and 6 bases from J, the gap between germline ends came to 15 bases. This CDR3 contains 14 residues.

The chain employs TRBV19 and TRBJ1-5, with a tentative D call TRBD1 (5 bases). Germline CDR1 is LNHDA and CDR2 is SQIVND (reference sequence). The CDR3 extends over 13 amino acids. V shed 9 bases and J shed 2 bases, with 11 bases lying between them. CDR3 coding DNA: TGTGCCAGCGCAGGGTGGGGCAATCAGCCCCAGCATTTT. Its protein is CASAGWGNQPQHF. Full variable domain (rest looked up from reference TRBV19 and TRBJ1-5): DGGITQSPKYLFRKEGQNVTLSCEQNLNHDAMYWYRQDPGQGLRLIYYSQIVNDFQKGDIAEGYSVSREKKESFPLTVTSAQKNPTAFYLCASAGWGNQPQHFGDGTRLSIL.

J is TRBJ1-6 and V is TRBV5-1; the D gene is possibly TRBD1 (6 bases). The CDR3 covers 15 residues. Germline CDR1 is SGHRS and CDR2 is YFSETQ. Trimming removed 4 bases from V and 9 bases from J, with 17 bases in between. In DNA, the CDR3 is TGCGCCAGCAGCGATACAGGGTTCATCGGTTCACCCCTCCACTTT. The encoded protein is CASSDTGFIGSPLHF. Supplemented by reference TRBV5-1 and TRBJ1-6, the full variable domain reads KAGVTQTPRYLIKTRGQQVTLSCSPISGHRSVSWYQQTPGQGLQFLFEYFSETQRNKGNFPGRFSGRQFSNSRSEMNVSTLELGDSALYLCASSDTGFIGSPLHFGNGTRLTVT.

The chain links TRBV9 to TRBJ1-2; TRBD1 matches 7 bases. The V and J ends lost 0 bases and 4 bases, in that order; junction bases with no gene match: 3. This CDR3 contains 14 residues. CDR1 is SGDLS and CDR2 is YYNGEE in the germline V gene. CDR3 protein: CASSVGQGLYGYTF. DNA for the CDR3: TGTGCCAGCAGCGTAGGACAGGGACTCTATGGCTACACCTTC.

This chain joins TRBV27 and TRBJ1-2; perhaps TRBD1 as D (6 bases). This CDR3 comprises 15 residues. Germline CDR1 reads MNHEY; CDR2 reads SMNVEV (reference sequence). V was trimmed by 6 bases and J by 2 bases, leaving 16 bases between them. Here the CDR3 reads CASRRRTVDNYGYTF. The CDR3 coding sequence is TGTGCCAGCAGACGCCGGACAGTAGACAACTATGGCTACACCTTC.

This clone was found a few times. CDR3 nucleotide sequence: TGTGCCTGGAGTGTCGAGAGGGGGCGCGGCGGCTACACCTTC. Translating gives CAWSVERGRGGYTF. This chain connects TRBV30 to TRBJ1-2, with 7 positions matching TRBD1. The ends lost 0 bases at V and 8 bases at J; junction bases unmatched: 9. CDR1 and CDR2 from the germline V gene are GTSNPN and SVGIG (reference sequence). This CDR3 comprises 14 residues.

This chain links TRBV6-5 with TRBJ2-7; 7 positions match TRBD2. The germline V gene encodes CDR1 MNHEY and CDR2 SVGAGI. CDR3 length: 15 amino acids. The trim removed 0 bases at V and 4 bases at J, leaving 6 bases unmatched. DNA for the CDR3: TGTGCCAGCAGTTACTCGAGTGGGGGGGGTTACGAGCAGTACTTC. Amino acids: CASSYSSGGGYEQYF.

The rearrangement links TRBV6-5 to TRBJ1-3; 7 bases are a match to TRBD1. The CDR3 covers 16 residues. With V trimmed by 0 bases and J by 3 bases, 5 bases remained unmatched. Germline V CDR1 and CDR2: MNHEY, SVGAGI. CDR3 nucleotide sequence: TGTGCCAGCAGTTACTCGACAGGGCGTTTTGGAAACACCATATATTTT. Its translation: CASSYSTGRFGNTIYF.